These T cell receptor beta chains were read from a single sample in a study of blood T cells in healthy people across ages. TCRdb ran MiXCR on the 5' RACE reads and lists one entry per CDR3 protein. The sample carries 1 million or so distinct CDR3 sequences, 20% to 25% recorded once. The same sample was also used in a study of T cells of mothers and their children.

The specimen sequenced was blood. The receptors shown here come from a girl aged 2-10 years in good health. Each CDR3 is given with its conserved first and last residue. D genes are given only for firm matches. Not all rows give a size; the values are once, few, many and, for expanded clones, a class.

- TRBJ2-5 TRBV27 TRBD2 TGTGCCAGCAGCTTTAGCGGGAGGGGCGAAGAGACCCAGTACTTC CASSFSGRGEETQYF
- TRBJ2-3 TRBV10-3 - TGTGCCATCAGTGAATTGTTGGCAGGGACCACAGATACGCAGTATTTT CAISELLAGTTDTQYF
- TRBJ1-2 TRBV7-2 TRBD1 TGTGCCAGCAGCTTATTACAGGGGAATAACTATGGCTACACCTTC CASSLLQGNNYGYTF
few TRBJ2-3 TRBV29-1 - TGCAGCGTTCTGGGTGGAAGAGATACGCAGTATTTT CSVLGGRDTQYF
few TRBJ2-2 TRBV20-1 TRBD2 TGCAGTGCTAGGGGACTAGCGGGATTTGACGGGGAGCTGTTTTTT CSARGLAGFDGELFF
- TRBJ1-2 TRBV7-3 - TGTGCCAGCAGCAGTTCTACGCCTAACTATGGCTACACCTTC CASSSSTPNYGYTF
- TRBJ2-7 TRBV12-3/TRBV12-4 - TGTGCCAGCAAGGAAGGGATCTGGGGCGAGCAGTACTTC CASKEGIWGEQYF
few TRBJ2-3 TRBV7-8 - TGTGCCAGCAGCTCCTGGACAGACACTAGCACGGATACGCAGTATTTT CASSSWTDTSTDTQYF
- TRBJ2-7 TRBV12-3/TRBV12-4 TRBD2 TGTGCCAGCGGTCCTAGCGGGGGGGCCGAAACCTACGAGCAGTACTTC CASGPSGGAETYEQYF
few TRBJ1-6 TRBV6-5 TRBD1 TGTGCCAGCAGTTCGGCAGGGGGGTATTCACCCCTCCACTTT CASSSAGGYSPLHF
- TRBJ1-6 TRBV3-1 TRBD1 TGTGCCAGCAGACAGGGGGACTATTCACCCCTCCACTTT CASRQGDYSPLHF
few TRBJ2-5 TRBV5-1 TRBD2 TGCGCCAGCAGCCCGGGAGCCGGGACTAGCTACAAAGAGACCCAGTACTTC CASSPGAGTSYKETQYF
- TRBJ2-2 TRBV4-1 - TGCGCCAGCAGCCAAAGAGGGAAAAGGGCGGACACCGGGGAGCTGTTTTTT CASSQRGKRADTGELFF
few TRBJ2-3 TRBV20-1 TRBD2 TGCAGTGCCCAATCGACTAGCGGGAGAACAGATACGCAGTATTTT CSAQSTSGRTDTQYF
few TRBJ1-1 TRBV6-5 TRBD1 TGTGCCAGCAGTTACGCGACAGGGACTGAAGCTTTCTTT CASSYATGTEAFF
few TRBJ1-2 TRBV29-1 - TGCAGCGGGGGGGAAGACCTAAACTATGGCTACACCTTC CSGGEDLNYGYTF
- TRBJ2-1 TRBV10-3 - TGTGCCATCAGTGAACCGTTTGATGCACAGTTCTTC CAISEPFDAQFF
- TRBJ2-7 TRBV3-1 TRBD1 TGTGCCAGCAGCCGGACAGGGGGGGATCGTTACGAGCAGTACTTC CASSRTGGDRYEQYF
- TRBJ2-5 TRBV7-9 TRBD2 TGTGCCAGCAGCCGTAGCGGGAGCACCCAAGAGACCCGGTACTTC CASSRSGSTQETRYF
- TRBJ2-5 TRBV7-9 TRBD2 TGTGCCAGCAGCCTAGGGAGGGTTGGACAAGAGACCCAGTACTTC CASSLGRVGQETQYF
few TRBJ2-2 TRBV5-1 - TGCGCCAGCAGCCAGGGACTGGTGAACACCGGGGAGCTGTTTTTT CASSQGLVNTGELFF
- TRBJ2-1 TRBV12-3/TRBV12-4 TRBD2 TGTGCCAGCAGTCTCCTAACTAGCGGGAGGGCCGGGGAGCAGTTCTTC CASSLLTSGRAGEQFF
- TRBJ2-3 TRBV29-1 - TGCAGCGTTGAAGGACGAAGGACCGAACCACTGGGAGATACGCAGTATTTT CSVEGRRTEPLGDTQYF
many TRBJ2-5 TRBV15 - TGTGCCACCAGCAGCAGGGTCCTCCAAGAGACCCAGTACTTC CATSSRVLQETQYF
- TRBJ2-7 TRBV4-3 - TGCGCCAGCAGCCAAGATCTAGGTAGTAGGGCCGACGAGCAGTACTTC CASSQDLGSRADEQYF
once TRBJ2-3 TRBV7-2 - TGTGCCAGCAGCAAATCGGCTTCGGGTACGCAGTATTTT CASSKSASGTQYF
few TRBJ2-7 TRBV7-2 TRBD2 TGTGCCAGCAGCCAGGGGACTAGCCGAAGGTACGAGCAGTACTTC CASSQGTSRRYEQYF
- TRBJ2-5 TRBV29-1 TRBD1 TGCAGCGCGGGACAGGGGCAAGAGACCCAGTACTTC CSAGQGQETQYF
few TRBJ2-3 TRBV4-3 TRBD1 TGCGCCAGCAGCCAGGCCGGGACAGGCACAGATACGCAGTATTTT CASSQAGTGTDTQYF
- TRBJ2-1 TRBV12-3/TRBV12-4 - TGTGCCAGCAGCCCCGTATTGGGATCCTACAATGAGCAGTTCTTC CASSPVLGSYNEQFF
- TRBJ1-1 TRBV6-6 TRBD1 TGTGCCAGCAGCCAGGGGACAGGGGCCCTGAGCACTGAAGCTTTCTTT CASSQGTGALSTEAFF
- TRBJ2-7 TRBV12-3/TRBV12-4 TRBD2 TGTGCCAGCAGTTTGAGGTTCGGGGGGAGCTCCTACGAGCAGTACTTC CASSLRFGGSSYEQYF
- TRBJ2-7 TRBV11-2 - TGTGCCAGCCTCGTGGGATACGAGCAGTACTTC CASLVGYEQYF
few TRBJ2-7 TRBV7-2 - TGTGCCAGCAGCCAAATTGGGACACCCGTCTACGAGCAGTACTTC CASSQIGTPVYEQYF
- TRBJ2-1 TRBV10-3 - TGTGCCATCAGTGAGTCCATTCGTAATAACGAGCAGTTCTTC CAISESIRNNEQFF
few TRBJ2-4 TRBV20-1 - TGCAGTGCAGGAGGGCCTACCCCACCAACCGAAAACATTCAGTACTTC CSAGGPTPPTENIQYF
- TRBJ1-2 TRBV5-1 TRBD1 TGCGCCAGCAGCATCGGACAGGTTGACTATGGCTACACCTTC CASSIGQVDYGYTF
- TRBJ2-1 TRBV12-3/TRBV12-4 - TGTGCCAGCAGTTTAGTCGGGGATAGGGACAATGAGCAGTTCTTC CASSLVGDRDNEQFF
- TRBJ1-4 TRBV28 - TGTGCCAGCAGTCCCCTGGAGAGGGATGCAACTAATGAAAAACTGTTTTTT CASSPLERDATNEKLFF
- TRBJ2-5 TRBV7-8 TRBD1 TGTGCCAGCAGCCTAGTCCTTCACAGGGGAGAGACCCAGTACTTC CASSLVLHRGETQYF
few TRBJ1-4 TRBV27 TRBD1 TGTGCCAGCAGTCGGCGGGGAGGACAGGGGGGTGAAAAACTGTTTTTT CASSRRGGQGGEKLFF
few TRBJ2-1 TRBV18 TRBD2 TGTGCCAGCTCACCGGGACTAGCGGGAGACTATGAGCAGTTCTTC CASSPGLAGDYEQFF
- TRBJ1-1 TRBV29-1 TRBD1 TGCAGCGGTGACAGGGGGGCGAACACTGAAGCTTTCTTT CSGDRGANTEAFF
few TRBJ2-4 TRBV7-9 - TGTGCCAGCAGCGATACAGGGAGGTTAACCAAAAACATTCAGTACTTC CASSDTGRLTKNIQYF
- TRBJ1-2 TRBV11-2 - TGTGCCAACAGCTTAGATACGGAGGGCGCAAACTATGGCTACACCTTC CANSLDTEGANYGYTF
few TRBJ1-1 TRBV7-2 - TGTGCCAGCGGCCGAACAGGAGGTTGGACTGAAGCTTTCTTT CASGRTGGWTEAFF
once TRBJ2-7 TRBV21-1 - TGTGCCAGCACGGAAGTGGGTAACGAGCAGTACTTC CASTEVGNEQYF
few TRBJ2-7 TRBV4-1 - TGCGCCAGCAGCCAAGTCGGGGAACCTCCCTACGAGCAGTACTTC CASSQVGEPPYEQYF
few TRBJ2-7 TRBV12-5 - TGTGCTAGTGGTTTGACTGCGTGGTCCTACGAGCAGTACTTC CASGLTAWSYEQYF